The T cell receptor beta chain described here comes from a study of blood T cell repertoires in COVID-19. Overall study: The samples span acute and convalescent COVID-19 from the United States, Italy and Spain. Sources were T cells, B-cell-depleted T cells, or PBMCs; the material itself was cDNA or gDNA.

The germline V gene has CDR1 MNHEY and CDR2 SMNVEV (reference sequence). The CDR3 runs 13 residues. V dropped 4 bases and J dropped 4 bases, with 10 bases sitting between them. Using immunoSEQ multiplex PCR, the repertoire was profiled, and TCRdb retains in-frame clones only, with some absent. Among roughly 200,000 clones listed, approximately 83% were seen once. The genes are TRBV27 and TRBJ1-1; D remains ambiguous. Input material: peripheral blood. This sequence originates from a man aged 35-49 years with acute or convalescent COVID-19. Written as DNA, the CDR3 is TGTGCCAGCAGTTCCTATATAGTCACTGAAGCTTTCTTT. It translates to CASSSYIVTEAFF.